This TCR beta chain was identified in a study of PD-1 blockade in classical Hodgkin lymphoma. Findings and limits, study-wide: Exclusion applied to patients who initiated nivolumab less than 1 year following ASCT.

Method: immunoSEQ multiplex PCR; TCRdb's copy keeps in-frame clones and lacks some. The data show 25,000 to 30,000 clones, about 86% seen once. CDR3 length: 12 amino acids. Germline CDR1 and CDR2: SGHVS and FQNEAQ. V lost 1 base, J lost 6 bases, and 7 bases lay in between. Each patient experienced a relapse that followed autologous stem cell transplantation, and brentuximab vedotin exposure varied. Thawed PBMCs were subjected to magnetic negative selection, which yielded isolated CD8+ T cells. Notes on this clone: Its antigen remains unidentified.

The chain uses TRBV7-8 and TRBJ2-7; D unclear. Sequences were derived from CD8+ T cells from blood, sampled at baseline. The source of this sequence is a human donor with classical Hodgkin lymphoma. The CDR3 bases are TGTGCCAGCAGCTTAGAGACGGTCGAGCAGTACTTC. It yields the protein CASSLETVEQYF.